Below, 19 T cell receptor beta chains from the same sample are listed, as sequenced in a study of control samples from healthy donors and cancer patients. The repertoire was sequenced with immunoSEQ multiplex PCR; TCRdb's copy has only in-frame clones and lacks some. The table has roughly 170,000 clones, roughly 94% seen once. The sequencing sample was made of blood. The receptors come from a woman aged 18-29 years in good health.

The chain couples TRBV28 to TRBJ1-2, with D possibly being TRBD1 (6 bases). With 6 bases removed from V and 14 bases from J, the gap between germline ends came to 22 bases. Germline V gives CDR1 MDHEN, CDR2 SYDVKM. The CDR3 contains 13 residues. The CDR3 sequence: CASSAEQGLPRTF. CDR3 bases: TGTGCCAGCAGCGCCGAGCAGGGGTTACCTAGGACCTTC.

This chain uses TRBV5-8 with TRBJ2-7; D is perhaps TRBD1 or TRBD2 (5 bases each). The germline gives CDR1 SGHTS, CDR2 YDEGEE. V lost 0 bases, J lost 0 bases, and 7 bases lay in between. The CDR3 consists of 14 residues. CDR3 nucleotide sequence: TGTGCCAGCAGCTTGGGAGGGGCCTCCTACGAGCAGTACTTC. This encodes CASSLGGASYEQYF.

The V gene is TRBV5-1, the J gene TRBJ2-7; no firm D call. Germline CDR1 is SGHRS and CDR2 is YFSETQ. The V gene lost 5 bases and the J gene lost 0 bases, with 12 bases spanning the gap. The CDR3 contains 14 residues. The CDR3 sequence is CASSLGSSSYEQYF. CDR3 DNA: TGCGCCAGCAGTCTCGGTTCTAGCTCCTACGAGCAGTACTTC.

In its sample, this clone was seen once. The V call is TRBV3-1 (or the pseudogene TRBV3-2), the J call TRBJ2-7; TRBD2 aligns across 12 bases. Germline trimming cut 1 base from V and 8 bases from J; bases unmatched to any gene: 6. Germline assignment: CDR1 LGHDT and CDR2 YNNKEL (reference sequence). CDR3 length equals 15 residues. The CDR3 nucleotides read TGTGCCAGCAGCCAAGCTAGCGGGGGGGCCTATAAGCAGTACTTC. Protein sequence: CASSQASGGAYKQYF.

The V call is TRBV3-1 (or the pseudogene TRBV3-2), the J call TRBJ1-1; D may be TRBD1 (5 bases). The V end lost 6 bases, the J end lost 8 bases, and 19 bases lay between the germline ends. The V gene's germline CDR1 is LGHDT and CDR2 YNNKEL (reference sequence). There are 14 residues in the CDR3. CDR3 sequence (DNA): TGTGCCAGCAGACCCACTGACGGGGGTGGAGAAGCTTTCTTT. It codes for CASRPTDGGGEAFF.

This clone occurred once. V and J are TRBV6-2 or TRBV6-3 and TRBJ2-5; 8 nucleotides align to TRBD1. V was clipped by 4 bases and J by 5 bases; unmatched bases: 6. The V gene's germline CDR1 is MNHEY and CDR2 SVGEGT. There are 14 residues in the CDR3. The CDR3, as DNA: TGTGCCAGCAGTTCCCAGGGGGCCGGTGAGACCCAGTACTTC. This gives the protein CASSSQGAGETQYF.

In DNA form, the CDR3 reads TGTGCCAGCAGCAACCCCAGGACTAATGGTCGAGAGACCCAGTACTTC. Encoded protein: CASSNPRTNGRETQYF. This chain joins TRBV11-2 and TRBJ2-5; TRBD2 might be the D (6 bases). The CDR3 covers 16 residues. Trimming removed 5 bases at V and 4 bases at J, with 20 bases between. Per germline, CDR1 SGHAT and CDR2 FQNNGV. Looking up the rest from reference TRBV11-2 and TRBJ2-5 gives the full variable domain: EAGVAQSPRYKIIEKRQSVAFWCNPISGHATLYWYQQILGQGPKLLIQFQNNGVVDDSQLPKDRFSAERLKGVDSTLKIQPAKLEDSAVYLCASSNPRTNGRETQYFGPGTRLLVL.

The chain combines TRBV7-2 with TRBJ1-2; weak D call: TRBD1 (6 bases). The germline CDR1 and CDR2 sequences are SGHTA and FQGNSA. The V and J ends lost 1 base and 3 bases respectively, with 15 bases between them. The CDR3 length is 16 residues. CDR3 residues: CASSLVPDRVDYGYTF. The CDR3 nucleotides are TGTGCCAGCAGCTTAGTGCCGGACAGAGTAGACTATGGCTACACCTTC.

The chain has TRBV5-1 and TRBJ2-1; TRBD2 aligns across 7 bases. From germline, CDR1 is SGHRS and CDR2 YFSETQ. This CDR3 spans 14 amino acids. Unmatched junction bases numbered 4, after V lost 2 bases and J lost 5 bases. In nucleotides, the CDR3 is TGCGCCAGCAGCTTTAGCGGGTCCCACAATGAGCAGTTCTTC. Its protein product is CASSFSGSHNEQFF.

The CDR3 coding sequence is TGTGCCAGCAGCGTAGGGTTTCAGGGCCATGAAAAACTGTTTTTT. This codes for CASSVGFQGHEKLFF. The chain combines TRBV9 with TRBJ1-4; the D gene is possibly TRBD1 (5 bases). The germline V gene has CDR1 SGDLS and CDR2 YYNGEE. This CDR3 is 15 amino acids long. Between the trimmed V and J ends, which lost 0 bases and 6 bases, there was a span of 12 bases.

The chain uses TRBV12-3 or TRBV12-4 and TRBJ2-5; 8 bases agree with TRBD1. The ends lost 7 bases at V and 3 bases at J; junction bases unmatched: 4. CDR3 length: 13 amino acids. The CDR3 spells CASKDRVKETQYF. CDR3 coding DNA: TGTGCCAGCAAGGACAGGGTGAAAGAGACCCAGTACTTC.

This CDR3 is CSVVLLEEQYF. The CDR3 region has the DNA TGCAGCGTTGTTCTTCTTGAAGAGCAGTACTTC. The chain joins TRBV29-1 to TRBJ2-7; D gene unclear. The CDR3 contains 11 residues. V shed 4 bases and J shed 7 bases, with 11 bases lying between them. Germline V gene lookup returns CDR1 SQVTM and CDR2 ANQGSEA.

This chain connects TRBV4-2 to TRBJ1-5; no clear D gene. The CDR3 runs 15 residues. Trimming left V 0 bases short and J 0 bases short, with 6 bases between. Looked up from germline, CDR1 is LGHNA and CDR2 is YNFKEQ. CDR3 amino acids: CASSQEADSNQPQHF. The DNA for the CDR3 is TGTGCCAGCAGCCAAGAGGCGGATAGCAATCAGCCCCAGCATTTT.

The V gene is TRBV18, the J gene TRBJ2-1; 9 bases fit TRBD1. Looked up from germline, CDR1 is KGHSH and CDR2 is LQKENI. The CDR3 length is 16 residues. Trimming at V came to 3 bases and at J to 4 bases, leaving 7 bases not matched to a gene. CDR3: CASSPPGQGHYNEQFF. The CDR3 DNA reads as TGTGCCAGCTCACCCCCGGGACAGGGACATTACAATGAGCAGTTCTTC.

V is TRBV7-3 and J is TRBJ1-1, with unresolved D. V lost 3 bases and J lost 4, with 9 bases in between. This CDR3 is built from 13 residues. Germline V lookup: CDR1 SGHTA, CDR2 FQGTGA. The CDR3 spells CASSFGVGTEAFF. The CDR3 region has the DNA TGTGCCAGCAGCTTCGGGGTGGGCACTGAAGCTTTCTTT.

The gene calls are TRBV7-6 and TRBJ1-1; possibly TRBD1 for D (5 bases). The CDR3 runs to 16 residues. V was shortened by 5 bases and J by 1 base, with 17 bases between the two germline ends. Germline CDR1 is SGHVS and CDR2 is FNYEAQ. The CDR3 nucleotides are TGTGCCAGCAGCATAATAGCGGGGGTTCCGAACACTGAAGCTTTCTTT. Translating gives CASSIIAGVPNTEAFF.

This clone was picked up one time. V is TRBV3-1 (or the pseudogene TRBV3-2) and J is TRBJ2-1; D is undetermined. Per the germline V gene, CDR1 is LGHDT and CDR2 is YNNKEL (reference sequence). With 2 bases removed from V and 10 bases from J, the gap between germline ends came to 9 bases. The length of the CDR3 is 12 residues. This CDR3 is CASSQLKGEQFF. CDR3 coding DNA: TGTGCCAGCAGCCAACTAAAAGGCGAGCAGTTCTTC.

The chain links TRBV28 to TRBJ1-1; TRBD1 matches at 7 bases. V shed 9 bases and J 2 bases; nucleotides not matched to a gene: 15. Germline values: CDR1 MDHEN, CDR2 SYDVKM. The CDR3 is 16 amino acids. The CDR3 spells CASTTIDRAGNTEAFF. CDR3 sequence (DNA): TGTGCCAGTACTACTATTGACAGGGCAGGAAACACTGAAGCTTTCTTT.

The chain joins TRBV10-3 to TRBJ2-1; 11 nucleotides align to TRBD1. CDR3 length: 13 amino acids. The germline V gene encodes CDR1 ENHRY and CDR2 SYGVKD. The ends lost 8 bases at V and 7 bases at J; junction bases unmatched: 4. This CDR3 reads CAILGTGGNEQFF. CDR3 nucleotide sequence: TGTGCCATCCTCGGGACAGGGGGGAATGAGCAGTTCTTC.